This section outlines one T cell receptor beta chain sequence together with its context. V was shortened by 3 bases and J by 3 bases, with 9 bases between the two germline ends. The germline V gene encodes CDR1 LGHDT and CDR2 YNNKEL (reference sequence). The CDR3 runs 13 residues. This sample is part of a study of blood T cell repertoires in COVID-19. Clones were read by immunoSEQ multiplex PCR, and TCRdb kept only the in-frame ones, dropping some. This sample carries a few hundred thousand clones, roughly 80% of them seen once, and the ten largest clones take under 11%. The sequence was obtained from an elderly woman with acute or convalescent COVID-19. V gene TRBV3-1 (or the pseudogene TRBV3-2) combines with J gene TRBJ2-7; possibly TRBD2 for D (5 bases). The specimen was peripheral blood. CDR3 sequence reads: CASSHPGGYEQYF. Written as DNA, the CDR3 is TGTGCCAGCAGCCATCCAGGAGGCTACGAGCAGTACTTC.